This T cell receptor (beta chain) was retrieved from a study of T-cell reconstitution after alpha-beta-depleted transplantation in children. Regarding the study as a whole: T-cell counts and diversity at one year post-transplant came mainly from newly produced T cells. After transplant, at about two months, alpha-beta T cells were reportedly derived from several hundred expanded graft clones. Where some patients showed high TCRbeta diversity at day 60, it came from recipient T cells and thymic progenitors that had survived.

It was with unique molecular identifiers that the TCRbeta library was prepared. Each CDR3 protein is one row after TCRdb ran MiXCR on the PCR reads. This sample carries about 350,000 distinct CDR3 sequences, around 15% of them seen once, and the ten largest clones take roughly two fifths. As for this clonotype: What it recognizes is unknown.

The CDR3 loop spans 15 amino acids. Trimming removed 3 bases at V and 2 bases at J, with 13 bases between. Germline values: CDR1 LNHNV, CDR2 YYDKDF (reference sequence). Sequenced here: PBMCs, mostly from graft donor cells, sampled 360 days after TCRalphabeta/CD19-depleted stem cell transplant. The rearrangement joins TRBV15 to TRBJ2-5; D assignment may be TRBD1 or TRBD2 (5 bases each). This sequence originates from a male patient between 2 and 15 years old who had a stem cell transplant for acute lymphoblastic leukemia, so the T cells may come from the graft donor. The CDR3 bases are TGTGCCACCAGCAGCGGGACGGCTCCTCAAGAGACCCAGTACTTC. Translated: CATSSGTAPQETQYF.